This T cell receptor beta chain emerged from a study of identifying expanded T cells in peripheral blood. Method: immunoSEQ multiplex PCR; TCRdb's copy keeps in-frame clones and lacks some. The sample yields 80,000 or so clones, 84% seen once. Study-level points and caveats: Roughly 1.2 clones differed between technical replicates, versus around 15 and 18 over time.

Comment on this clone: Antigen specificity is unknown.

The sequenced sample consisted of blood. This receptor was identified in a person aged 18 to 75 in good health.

The DNA of the CDR3 is TGCGCCAGCAGCCAAGGGTGGGGGGCAGGCAATCAGCCCCAGCATTTT. Its protein product is CASSQGWGAGNQPQHF. The chain uses TRBV4-3 and TRBJ1-5, with D perhaps matching TRBD1 (6 bases). The CDR3 is made up of 16 amino acids. Germline V CDR1 and CDR2: LGHNA, YSLEER. The V end was cut by 1 base, the J end by 2 bases, with 12 bases between.